This T cell receptor beta chain was captured in a study of blood T cell repertoires in COVID-19. Study context: Some COVID-19 samples were acute and others convalescent; all came from the United States, Italy and Spain.

Original processing notes: Amplification of reference gene primers provided the estimated nucleated cell counts. Generated by immunoSEQ multiplex PCR, the TCRdb table keeps only in-frame clones and is missing some. That table gives V, J and clone size, and the DNA gave D and trimming. This table holds over 200,000 clones, around 85% found once. The sequenced material came from peripheral blood. The clonotype originates from a human donor in a cohort sampled during active COVID-19.

The CDR3 nucleotides read TGTGCCAGTAGTATAGCGGGAGATATCGGCACTGAAGCTTTCTTT. Translated: CASSIAGDIGTEAFF. This chain links TRBV19 with TRBJ1-1; no reliable D call. Deletions cut 1 base from V and 4 bases from J, with 13 bases between. The CDR3 runs to 15 residues. The germline V gene has CDR1 LNHDA and CDR2 SQIVND (reference sequence).